This T cell receptor (beta chain) was sequenced for a study of cytomegalovirus exposure and HLA in healthy donors (dated by TCRdb to about 2017). Looking at the study overall: According to a later analysis, the roughly 120 validation repertoires were produced on the same platform as the 666 repertoires of the first cohort. The study aimed to test whether cataloging public T cell receptors could reveal signatures of past pathogen exposure. Along with the approximately 650-subject first cohort, a separate validation cohort of over a hundred different subjects was used. To predict cytomegalovirus infection status, the study combined high-throughput TCR immunosequencing, statistical association of individual TCRs with disease status, and machine learning.

Looking up the germline V gene yields CDR1 MGHRA and CDR2 YSYEKL. From the cysteine up to the phenylalanine, the CDR3 has a length of 17 residues. Left in the record is the CDR3 DNA by itself, 51 bases read in frame from the first base. Trimming accounts for 2 bases at V and 0 bases at J, while the number of junction bases matched to no gene is 8. The donors were included in the validation cohort of around 120 subjects, a group kept apart from the approximately 650-subject first cohort. As for this clone: There is no known antigen for this receptor. The record has no base qualities; no much larger clone is one base away.

Libraries were constructed by the immunoSEQ multiplex PCR assay. As for the original processing: To diagnose cytomegalovirus status from the catalog of TCR beta chain sequences, a statistical classification framework was built. TCRdb took this table from immuneACCESS and kept in-frame rearrangements with V and J called. Such tables lack part of the clones; where checked against another copy, unresolved V genes explain under half of the gap, and the rest is unexplained. Clone size and V and J calls were adopted from that table, with D and trimming inferred from the DNA. Here the sample has under 400,000 clones; nearly 90% occur a single time. Together, the top ten hold approximately 0.95% of the sample. Overall study outcomes, separate from this receptor: In both the original and validation cohorts, the classifier was reported to diagnose cytomegalovirus status with high specificity and sensitivity. Subsequent analysis determined that TCRs grouped into clusters in the first cohort also showed a tendency toward co-occurrence across the 130 or so validation repertoires, and about 93% of cluster scores exceeded 0. According to the authors, the approach could potentially be generalized to other disease states and immunological phenotypes. While some public TCRs were present in many individuals, most TCR sequences turned up only very rarely across donors. The study listed over 150 TCR beta chains as associated with cytomegalovirus. A few of the identified cytomegalovirus-associated TCR beta chains were confirmed in vitro to be specific for cytomegalovirus antigens. The validation cohort had no HLA typing available for a later analysis, so co-occurrence within that cohort was assessed over all 120 or so repertoires.

The TCR originated in a man in his thirties or forties in good health and CMV-seronegative. The sequence links TRBV4-1 to TRBJ2-3, with TRBD2 matching 7 junction bases. The sequencing sample was made of PBMCs. The DNA reads as follows: TGCGCCAGCAGCCAAATTAAGCGCGGGGGAAGCACAGATACGCAGTATTTT. The translation is CASSQIKRGGSTDTQYF.